These 21 T cell receptor beta chains originate from one sample sequenced in a study of blood T cell repertoires in COVID-19 (TCRdb year 2020). Libraries were made using the immunoSEQ multiplex PCR assay. Held by TCRdb, this immuneACCESS table contains in-frame sequences only and omits some clones. Under half of the omission traces to an unresolved V gene where checked; the cause of the rest is unknown. The sample includes fewer than 250,000 clones, with more than 70% observed a single time. The top ten constitute roughly 2.9% of the sample. Sequenced material: peripheral blood. The receptors here all came from a man in his fifties or sixties with active or convalescent COVID-19.

The chain employs TRBV27 and TRBJ2-7; D unresolved. CDR3 length: 13 amino acids. Germline V lookup: CDR1 MNHEY, CDR2 SMNVEV (reference sequence). V was pared by 0 bases and J by 0 bases, with 3 bases between. CDR3 nucleotide sequence: TGTGCCAGCAGTTTATCGTACTCCTACGAGCAGTACTTC. Amino acids: CASSLSYSYEQYF.

This clone was observed a single time. The chain combines TRBV7-2 with TRBJ1-2; D is perhaps TRBD1 (5 bases). CDR1 is SGHTA, CDR2 FQGNSA, per germline. The CDR3 is made up of 12 amino acids. V was pared by 5 bases and J by 8 bases, with 12 bases between. This CDR3 is CASSRRSGGYTF. CDR3 nucleotides: TGTGCCAGCAGCAGACGATCAGGGGGCTACACCTTC.

The genes are TRBV19 and TRBJ2-7, with 7 bases aligning to TRBD1. The junction had 11 bases not matched to a gene; V was cut back by 5 bases and J by 7 bases. CDR3 length: 14 residues. CDR1 LNHDA and CDR2 SQIVND come from the germline V gene (reference sequence). In DNA form, the CDR3 reads TGTGCCAGTAGTGGACAGGTTAGATCGGGTGAGCAGTACTTC. Protein sequence: CASSGQVRSGEQYF.

This chain connects TRBV7-9 to TRBJ2-5; D is unresolved. This CDR3 has 13 residues. V gave up 1 base and J gave up 5 bases, with 8 bases separating them. Germline V gene lookup returns CDR1 SEHNR and CDR2 FQNEAQ (reference sequence). The CDR3 DNA reads as TGTGCCAGCAGCTTAGTGCTAGTTGAGACCCAGTACTTC. This translates into CASSLVLVETQYF.

This chain connects TRBV3-1 (or the pseudogene TRBV3-2) to TRBJ1-1; TRBD1 agrees at 7 bases. CDR1 and CDR2 (germline): LGHDT, YNNKEL (reference sequence). V lost 4 bases and J lost 3; bases outside the gene matches: 11. This CDR3 comprises 16 residues. CDR3 DNA: TGTGCCAGCAGCCCCAGAGGGGGCGGCTGGGACACTGAAGCTTTCTTT. It translates to CASSPRGGGWDTEAFF.

V gene TRBV28 combines with J gene TRBJ1-1, with 8 nucleotides matching TRBD1. This CDR3 has 16 amino acids. Germline CDR1 reads MDHEN; CDR2 reads SYDVKM. J lost 3 bases, V lost 7 bases, and 13 bases had no gene match. In DNA, the CDR3 is TGTGCCAGCACCCCTTATTGGCAGGGGGCAGACACTGAAGCTTTCTTT. Translated, it gives CASTPYWQGADTEAFF.

The rearrangement joins TRBV29-1 to TRBJ2-3, with 11 bases identical to TRBD2. The germline CDR1 and CDR2 sequences are SQVTM and ANQGSEA. This CDR3 has 13 residues. The junction had 6 bases not matched to a gene; V was cut back by 5 bases and J by 8 bases. The DNA for the CDR3 is TGCAGCGTTTTAGCGGGAGGGCAAGGTACGCAGTATTTT. Its translation: CSVLAGGQGTQYF.

The chain's CDR3 is CATSDSGTGGNNEQFF. The CDR3 coding sequence is TGTGCCACCAGTGATTCGGGGACAGGGGGTAACAATGAGCAGTTCTTC. V gene TRBV24-1 combines with J gene TRBJ2-1, with 11 bases lining up with TRBD1. V trimming: 2 bases; J trimming: 5 bases; junction bases outside the gene matches: 4. The length of the CDR3 is 16 residues. Germline V CDR1 and CDR2: KGHDR, SFDVKD.

The CDR3 sequence is CASSQGGLALFYNEQFF. The CDR3 bases are TGTGCCAGCAGCCAAGGTGGACTAGCTCTTTTCTACAATGAGCAGTTCTTC. The chain joins TRBV14 to TRBJ2-1, with 8 bases lining up with TRBD2. Germline V gives CDR1 SGHDN, CDR2 FVKESK. Trimming at V came to 1 base and at J to 3 bases, leaving 8 bases not matched to a gene. This CDR3 has 17 residues.

The chain couples TRBV4-1 to TRBJ2-5, with 7 bases aligning to TRBD2. J gave up 5 bases and V 1 base, and 7 bases lay outside the gene matches. Germline assignment: CDR1 MGHRA and CDR2 YSYEKL. The CDR3 covers 15 residues. This chain's CDR3 is CASSQVRGGSETQYF. The DNA for the CDR3 is TGCGCCAGCAGCCAAGTTCGTGGCGGGAGTGAGACCCAGTACTTC.

The rearrangement links TRBV18 to TRBJ1-2, with a tentative D call TRBD1 (6 bases). The ends were cut back, 3 bases at V and 4 bases at J, with 15 bases in the middle. The V gene's germline CDR1 is KGHSH and CDR2 LQKENI. The CDR3 contains 15 residues. The CDR3 protein is CASSPPGQGGYGYTF. DNA for the CDR3: TGTGCCAGCTCACCGCCGGGACAAGGGGGCTATGGCTACACCTTC.

The chain carries TRBV4-3 and TRBJ2-3; D is possibly TRBD2 (8 bases). The ends were cut back, 4 bases at V and 2 bases at J, with 22 bases in the middle. Germline CDR1 reads LGHNA; CDR2 reads YSLEER. The CDR3 extends over 18 amino acids. CDR3 in amino acids: CASSPGDSAGGPTDTQYF. CDR3 coding DNA: TGCGCCAGCAGCCCAGGGGACAGCGCGGGGGGCCCCACAGATACGCAGTATTTT.

The rearrangement uses TRBV5-1 and TRBJ2-5; 9 bases match TRBD1. Germline-derived CDR1 and CDR2 are SGHRS and YFSETQ. With 1 base clipped from V and 5 bases from J, the junction kept 6 bases outside the gene matches. CDR3 length: 15 amino acids. This CDR3 is CASSLTTGGMETQYF. The CDR3, as DNA: TGCGCCAGCAGCTTGACCACAGGGGGCATGGAGACCCAGTACTTC.

V gene TRBV5-1 combines with J gene TRBJ2-7; 11 positions match TRBD1. Trimming cost V 3 bases and J 2 bases; bases outside gene matches: 4. Germline CDR1 reads SGHRS; CDR2 reads YFSETQ. The CDR3 loop spans 15 amino acids. The CDR3 here is CASSSRTGGTYEQYF. The CDR3 bases are TGCGCCAGCAGCTCCCGGACAGGGGGCACCTACGAGCAGTACTTC.

In its sample, this clone was seen a few times. The V and J genes are TRBV6-6 and TRBJ1-3, with TRBD1 matching 7 bases. The CDR3 runs 16 residues. Per the germline V gene, CDR1 is MNHNY and CDR2 is SVGAGI (reference sequence). V lost 0 bases to trimming and J lost 2 bases; unmatched junction nucleotides: 4. DNA of the CDR3: TGTGCCAGCAGTTACTCGAGGGGGCAGGCTGGAAACACCATATATTTT. Translation gives CASSYSRGQAGNTIYF.

This chain uses TRBV15 with TRBJ2-5; TRBD1 matches 10 bases. This CDR3 is built from 15 residues. V trimming: 0 bases; J trimming: 4 bases; junction bases outside the gene matches: 2. Germline loops: CDR1 LNHNV, CDR2 YYDKDF (reference sequence). CDR3 in amino acids: CATSRDGTGVETQYF. CDR3 in DNA: TGTGCCACCAGCAGAGATGGGACAGGGGTAGAGACCCAGTACTTC.

The chain carries TRBV29-1 and TRBJ1-1; 8 nucleotides line up with TRBD1. Trimming took 3 bases from V and 3 from J; bases not matched to a gene: 18. Germline V gene data show CDR1 as SQVTM and CDR2 as ANQGSEA. This CDR3 is built from 18 residues. CDR3 protein: CSVDNAGQGVVRDTEAFF. CDR3 coding DNA: TGCAGCGTTGATAATGCAGGACAGGGTGTCGTTCGGGACACTGAAGCTTTCTTT.

The J gene is TRBJ2-2, the V gene TRBV10-3; TRBD2 might be the D (7 bases). CDR3 length: 15 residues. Trimming shortened V by 6 bases and J by 7 bases, and 18 bases separated the two germline ends. Germline V gene lookup returns CDR1 ENHRY and CDR2 SYGVKD. The CDR3 spells CAIRGAGVRGGELFF. As DNA, the CDR3 is TGTGCCATCAGGGGGGCGGGAGTACGAGGCGGGGAGCTGTTTTTT.

The chain combines TRBV5-1 with TRBJ1-2, with 8 positions matching TRBD1. Germline CDR1 is SGHRS and CDR2 is YFSETQ. V lost 4 bases to trimming and J lost 2 bases; unmatched junction nucleotides: 7. The CDR3 spans 15 residues. This chain's CDR3 is CASSTGQGGNYGYTF. The CDR3 nucleotides are TGCGCCAGCAGCACAGGACAGGGAGGCAACTATGGCTACACCTTC.

V usage is TRBV7-9 and J usage is TRBJ1-5, with 8 bases matching TRBD1. CDR3 size: 15 residues. J lost 3 bases, V lost 3 bases, and 4 bases had no gene match. Germline V CDR1 and CDR2: SEHNR, FQNEAQ (reference sequence). The CDR3 loop is CASSLTGVSNQPQHF. The CDR3 DNA reads TGTGCCAGCAGCTTGACAGGGGTCTCCAATCAGCCCCAGCATTTT.

The genes are TRBV20-1 and TRBJ2-7, with no clear D. The germline gives CDR1 DFQATT, CDR2 SNEGSKA (reference sequence). This CDR3 has 11 amino acids. V was clipped by 6 bases and J by 7 bases, with 13 bases between them. The CDR3 DNA reads as TGCAGTGCCCCGAACCTCGAGGAGCAGTACTTC. Its translation: CSAPNLEEQYF.